The 4 T cell receptor beta chains presented below share a single source sample, sequenced in a study of T cell repertoires in cytomegalovirus infection. These TCRs are of unknown antigen specificity. TCRdb reanalysed the reads using MiXCR and keeps one entry per CDR3 protein. Among 300,000 to 400,000 distinct CDR3 sequences listed, around 25% were seen once. This specimen consisted of cultured PBMCs, obtained from culture after CMV antigen stimulation. The receptor source for this set is a human donor in good health (CMV status not recorded). Some clones in this sample may be carry-over from other donors' samples.

This clonotype appeared once. The chain links TRBV6-1 to TRBJ2-7, with unresolved D. The germline V gene encodes CDR1 MNHNS and CDR2 SASEGT. The V end lost 5 bases, the J end lost 3 bases, and 11 bases lay between the germline ends. The length of the CDR3 is 13 residues. The CDR3 spells CASSFADYYEQYF. The CDR3 nucleotides are TGTGCCAGCAGTTTCGCGGATTACTACGAGCAGTACTTC.

Remarks on this clonotype: With a much larger clone just one base away, this may be a read error. The chain is built from TRBV29-1 and TRBJ2-3; TRBD1 agrees at 7 bases. With V trimmed by 7 bases and J by 2 bases, 6 bases remained unmatched. From germline, CDR1 is SQVTM and CDR2 ANQGSEA. The CDR3 is made up of 13 amino acids. For the CDR3, the DNA is TGCAGCGCTAGGGACAGCCACACAGATACGCAGTATTTT. Its translation is CSARDSHTDTQYF.

To note about this clonotype: An end of the junction does not agree with germline; a read error may underlie this. V and J are TRBV7-6 and TRBJ2-3; no clear D. The CDR3 spans 14 residues. Germline values: CDR1 SGHVS, CDR2 FNYEAQ. CDR3 sequence: CASSFGGYGDTQYF. In DNA, the CDR3 is TGTGCTAGCAGCTTTGGCGGCTATGGAGATACGCAGTATTTT.

CDR3 sequence (DNA): TGTGCCAGCAGCTCCCAAACCAGGGGGGCTAGTGAGCAGTTCTTC. This gives the protein CASSSQTRGASEQFF. V usage is TRBV7-2 and J usage is TRBJ2-1; tentative D call: TRBD1 (7 bases). Germline CDR1 and CDR2: SGHTA and FQGNSA. This CDR3 spans 15 amino acids. Trimming shortened V by 4 bases and J by 9 bases, and 19 bases separated the two germline ends.